This T cell receptor beta chain appears in the sequencing data of a study of vaccination and CD4 T cells after COVID-19. As to time point: late sampling 161 to 241 days after vaccination in a few convalescent patients. Germline CDR1 reads DFQATT; CDR2 reads SNEGSKA (reference sequence). Trimming shortened V by 0 bases and J by 3 bases, and 8 bases separated the two germline ends. The CDR3 is made up of 13 amino acids. TCRdb independently ran MiXCR on the PCR reads; one entry per CDR3 protein. The sample carries some 28,000 distinct CDR3 sequences, 50% to 65% recorded once. The chain joins TRBV20-1 to TRBJ2-5, with unresolved D. The sample here was CD4+ T cells from blood, taken about 7 months after SARS-CoV-2 vaccination. The receptor comes from a human donor who had recovered from COVID-19. In DNA form, the CDR3 reads TGCAGTGCTAGAGATCCGATAGAAGAGACCCAGTACTTC. Translated, it gives CSARDPIEETQYF.